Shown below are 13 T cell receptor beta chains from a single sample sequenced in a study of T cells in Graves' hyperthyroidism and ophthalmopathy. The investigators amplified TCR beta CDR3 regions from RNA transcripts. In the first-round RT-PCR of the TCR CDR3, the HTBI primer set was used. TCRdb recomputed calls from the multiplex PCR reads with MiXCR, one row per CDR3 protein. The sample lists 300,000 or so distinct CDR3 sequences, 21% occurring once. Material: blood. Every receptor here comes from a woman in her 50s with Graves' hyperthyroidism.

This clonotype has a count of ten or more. Here the CDR3 DNA reads TGTGCCAGTAAGTTGGGGTATCGCAATCAGCCCCAGCATTTT. Protein sequence: CASKLGYRNQPQHF. This rearrangement joins TRBV28 to TRBJ1-5; no definite D call. V was cut by 9 bases and J by 2 bases, with 14 bases left in between. Germline V CDR1 and CDR2: MDHEN, SYDVKM. The CDR3 totals 14 residues.

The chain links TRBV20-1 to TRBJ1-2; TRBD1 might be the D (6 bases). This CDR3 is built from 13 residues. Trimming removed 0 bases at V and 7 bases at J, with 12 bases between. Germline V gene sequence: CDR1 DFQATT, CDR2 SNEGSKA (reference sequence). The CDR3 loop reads CSARDRTGFGYTF. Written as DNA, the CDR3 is TGCAGTGCTAGAGATCGAACAGGGTTTGGCTACACCTTC.

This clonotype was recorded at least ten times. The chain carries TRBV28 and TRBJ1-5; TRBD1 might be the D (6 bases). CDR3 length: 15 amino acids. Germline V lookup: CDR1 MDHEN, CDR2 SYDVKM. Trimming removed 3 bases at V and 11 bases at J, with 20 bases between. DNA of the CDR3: TGTGCCAGCAGTTTGGACAGCGCCCGCCTAGGGGCCCAGCATTTT. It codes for CASSLDSARLGAQHF.

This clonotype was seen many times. CDR3 sequence (DNA): TGTGCCAGCACGGACGGGGGGGCCATCGAGACCCAGTACTTC. This sequence encodes CASTDGGAIETQYF. The rearrangement links TRBV28 to TRBJ2-5, with 8 bases identical to TRBD2. The CDR3 has 14 residues. In germline, CDR1 is MDHEN, CDR2 SYDVKM. V shed 7 bases, J shed 5 bases, and the junction held 9 bases outside the gene matches.

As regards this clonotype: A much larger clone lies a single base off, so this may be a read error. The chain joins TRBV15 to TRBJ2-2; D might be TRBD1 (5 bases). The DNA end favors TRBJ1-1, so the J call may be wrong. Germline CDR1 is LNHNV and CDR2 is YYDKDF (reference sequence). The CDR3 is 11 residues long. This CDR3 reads CATMGGTGAFF. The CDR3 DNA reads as TGTGCCACCATGGGAGGGACGGGAGCTTTCTTT.

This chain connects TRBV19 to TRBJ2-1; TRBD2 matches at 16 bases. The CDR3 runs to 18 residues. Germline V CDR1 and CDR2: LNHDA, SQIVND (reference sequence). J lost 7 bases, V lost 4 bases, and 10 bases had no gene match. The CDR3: CASSNPGTSGGAANEQFF. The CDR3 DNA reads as TGTGCCAGTAGTAACCCCGGGACTAGCGGGGGGGCGGCAAATGAGCAGTTCTTC. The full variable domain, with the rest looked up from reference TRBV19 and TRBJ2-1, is DGGITQSPKYLFRKEGQNVTLSCEQNLNHDAMYWYRQDPGQGLRLIYYSQIVNDFQKGDIAEGYSVSREKKESFPLTVTSAQKNPTAFYLCASSNPGTSGGAANEQFFGPGTRLTVL.

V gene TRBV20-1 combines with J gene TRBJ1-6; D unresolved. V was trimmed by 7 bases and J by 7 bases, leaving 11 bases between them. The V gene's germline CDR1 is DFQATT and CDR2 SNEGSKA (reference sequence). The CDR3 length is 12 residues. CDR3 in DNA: TGCAGTGTGACGATGGGAAATTCACCCCTCCACTTT. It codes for CSVTMGNSPLHF.

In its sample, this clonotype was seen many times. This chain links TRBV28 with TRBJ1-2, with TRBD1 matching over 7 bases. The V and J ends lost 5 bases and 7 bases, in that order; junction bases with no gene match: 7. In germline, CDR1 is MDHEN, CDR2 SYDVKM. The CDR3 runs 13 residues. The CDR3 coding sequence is TGTGCCAGCAGTCCCGACAGGGTACGTGGCTACACCTTC. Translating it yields CASSPDRVRGYTF.

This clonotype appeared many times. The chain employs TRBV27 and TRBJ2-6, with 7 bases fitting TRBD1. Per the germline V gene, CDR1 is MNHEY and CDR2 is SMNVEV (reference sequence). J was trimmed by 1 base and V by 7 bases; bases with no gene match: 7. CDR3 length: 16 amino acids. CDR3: CASTRQGVSGANVLTF. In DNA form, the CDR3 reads TGTGCCAGCACGCGGCAGGGGGTTTCTGGGGCCAACGTCCTGACTTTC.

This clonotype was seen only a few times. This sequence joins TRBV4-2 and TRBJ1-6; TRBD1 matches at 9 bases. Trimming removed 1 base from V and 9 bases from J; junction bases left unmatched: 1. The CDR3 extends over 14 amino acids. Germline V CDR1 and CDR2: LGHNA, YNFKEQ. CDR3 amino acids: CASSQGTGVSPLHF. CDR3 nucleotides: TGTGCCAGCAGCCAAGGGACAGGGGTTTCACCCCTCCACTTT.

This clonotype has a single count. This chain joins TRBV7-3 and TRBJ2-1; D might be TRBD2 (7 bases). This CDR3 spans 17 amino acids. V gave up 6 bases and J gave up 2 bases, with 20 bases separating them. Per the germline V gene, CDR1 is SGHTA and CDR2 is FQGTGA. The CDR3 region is CASSPRGGGAPYNEQFF. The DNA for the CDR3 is TGTGCCAGCAGTCCAAGGGGGGGGGGGGCCCCCTACAATGAGCAGTTCTTC.

In nucleotides, the CDR3 is TGCAGTGCTAGACCCCCCCGGGGGAGCTCCTACAATGAGCAGTTCTTC. Translated: CSARPPRGSSYNEQFF. This chain joins TRBV20-1 and TRBJ2-1; D perhaps matches TRBD2 (6 bases). Trimming left V 2 bases short and J 0 bases short, with 14 bases between. This CDR3 contains 16 residues. Germline loops: CDR1 DFQATT, CDR2 SNEGSKA (reference sequence).

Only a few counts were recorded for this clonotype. The CDR3 nucleotides are TGTGCCAGCAGTTACGGGATTCTAGCGGGGGGCTCCTACGAGCAGTACTTC. Its translation: CASSYGILAGGSYEQYF. J is TRBJ2-7 and V is TRBV6-6, with 11 bases fitting TRBD2. Germline-derived CDR1 and CDR2 are MNHNY and SVGAGI (reference sequence). Trimming cost V 2 bases and J 0 bases; bases outside gene matches: 6. This CDR3 spans 17 amino acids.